Listed here is a single T cell receptor beta chain. Its specificity is unknown. Germline CDR1 and CDR2: MNHEY and SVGAGI. This CDR3 is 14 amino acids long. V lost 6 bases and J lost 2, with 13 bases in between. Clones were sequenced by immunoSEQ multiplex PCR, and TCRdb holds only the in-frame ones, with some missing. The table lists around 95,000 clones, 80% to 90% of them singletons. The data derive from a study of T cell responses to AZD1222 COVID-19 vaccine. Findings of the study overall: Regions left unmutated in variants are reportedly the target of nearly half of spike-specific TCRs. Repertoire collection took place solely once the T cell response had peaked. Donors were mostly white British, more females; clonal diversity possibly underestimated. CD4 TCRs covered the whole spike, strongest at regions 160-218 and 743-854.

This material consisted of peripheral blood, taken on day 0 of AZD1222 vaccination. This chain links TRBV6-5 with TRBJ1-2; a weak D match, TRBD1 (6 bases). This TCR was sampled from an adult in good health. This CDR3 is CASSGDTWNYGYTF. CDR3 in DNA: TGTGCCAGCAGCGGGGACACATGGAACTATGGCTACACCTTC.